This TCR beta chain was recorded in a study of response to subunit inactivated influenza vaccine. This clonotype appeared a few times. V shed 6 bases, J shed 0 bases, and the junction held 5 bases outside the gene matches. CDR3 length equals 15 residues. CDR1 MNHNS and CDR2 SASEGT come from the germline V gene. TCRdb independently ran MiXCR on the RT-PCR reads; one entry per CDR3 protein. The sample consists of some 570,000 distinct CDR3 sequences, about 11% of them appearing once. These data were also reused for a study on T cells expressing NK-cell markers. As that study records: 5'RACE template switching built TCR beta cDNA with unique molecular identifiers. The sorts in several experiments were restricted to alpha-beta TCR T cells by an anti-gamma-delta TCR antibody. Dominant NKG2C+ clonotypes were found to form about 1.0-7.5% of CD8+ T cells in 5 or 6 donors.

The source was PBMCs from blood, collected on the day of vaccination. This sequence joins TRBV6-1 and TRBJ2-7; TRBD1 aligns across 10 bases. The source is a man aged 50-60 years who received an inactivated influenza vaccine. CDR3 amino acids: CASREGQGSSYEQYF. The CDR3 nucleotides are TGTGCCAGCAGGGAGGGACAGGGGAGCTCCTACGAGCAGTACTTC.